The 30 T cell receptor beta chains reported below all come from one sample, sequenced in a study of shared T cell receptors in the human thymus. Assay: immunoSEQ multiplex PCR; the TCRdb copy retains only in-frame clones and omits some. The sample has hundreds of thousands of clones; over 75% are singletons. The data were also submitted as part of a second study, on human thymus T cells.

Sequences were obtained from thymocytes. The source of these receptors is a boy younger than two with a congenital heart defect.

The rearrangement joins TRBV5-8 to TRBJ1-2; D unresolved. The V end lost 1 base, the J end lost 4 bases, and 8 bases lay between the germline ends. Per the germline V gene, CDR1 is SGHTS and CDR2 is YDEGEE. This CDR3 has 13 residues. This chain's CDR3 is CASSLRSGYGYTF. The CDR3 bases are TGTGCCAGCAGCTTGAGGAGCGGCTATGGCTACACCTTC.

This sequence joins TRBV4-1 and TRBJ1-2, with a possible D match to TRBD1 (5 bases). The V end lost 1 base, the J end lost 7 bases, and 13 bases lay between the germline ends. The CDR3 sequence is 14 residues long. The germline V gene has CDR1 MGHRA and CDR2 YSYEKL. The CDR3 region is CASSQGAGSGGYTF. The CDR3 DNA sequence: TGCGCCAGCAGCCAAGGGGCAGGGTCTGGTGGCTACACCTTC.

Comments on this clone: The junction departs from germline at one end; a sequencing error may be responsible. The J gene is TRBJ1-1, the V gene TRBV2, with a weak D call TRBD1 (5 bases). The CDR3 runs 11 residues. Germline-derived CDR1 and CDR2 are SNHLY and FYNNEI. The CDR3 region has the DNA TGTGCCAGCAGTGATTCAGGGCCGAAGACATTT. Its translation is CASSDSGPKTF.

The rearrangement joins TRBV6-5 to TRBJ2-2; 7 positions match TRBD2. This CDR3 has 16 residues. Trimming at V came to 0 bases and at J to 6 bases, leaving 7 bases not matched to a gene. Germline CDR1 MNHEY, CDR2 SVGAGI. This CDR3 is CASSYSELALPGELFF. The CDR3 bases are TGTGCCAGCAGTTACTCCGAACTAGCGTTGCCCGGGGAGCTGTTTTTT.

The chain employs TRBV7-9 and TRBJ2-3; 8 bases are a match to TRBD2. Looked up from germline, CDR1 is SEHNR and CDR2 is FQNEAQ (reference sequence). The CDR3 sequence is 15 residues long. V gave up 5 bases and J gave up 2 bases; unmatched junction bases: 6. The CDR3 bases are TGTGCCAGCAGCCCTCCGGGACTAGTCACAGATACGCAGTATTTT. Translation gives CASSPPGLVTDTQYF.

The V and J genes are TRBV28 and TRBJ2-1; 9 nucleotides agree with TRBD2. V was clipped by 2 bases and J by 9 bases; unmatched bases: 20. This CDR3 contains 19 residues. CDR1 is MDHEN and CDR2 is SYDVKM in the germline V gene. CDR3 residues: CASSLPHLGSGSPFGEQFF. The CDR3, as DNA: TGTGCCAGCAGTTTACCCCATCTGGGTAGCGGGAGTCCGTTCGGTGAGCAGTTCTTC.

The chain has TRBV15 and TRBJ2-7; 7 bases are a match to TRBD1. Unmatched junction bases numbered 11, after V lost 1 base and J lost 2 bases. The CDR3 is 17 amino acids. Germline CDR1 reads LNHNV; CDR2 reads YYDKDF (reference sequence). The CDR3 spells CATSRATTGMKTYEQYF. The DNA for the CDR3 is TGTGCCACCAGCAGAGCGACGACAGGGATGAAAACCTACGAGCAGTACTTC.

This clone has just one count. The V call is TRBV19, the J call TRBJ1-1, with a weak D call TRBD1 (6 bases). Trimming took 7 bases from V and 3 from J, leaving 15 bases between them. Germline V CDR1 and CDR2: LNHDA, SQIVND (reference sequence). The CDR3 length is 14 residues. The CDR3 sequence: CASIFRGAHTEAFF. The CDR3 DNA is TGTGCCAGTATTTTCCGGGGGGCCCACACTGAAGCTTTCTTT. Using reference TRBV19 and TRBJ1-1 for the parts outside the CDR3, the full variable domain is DGGITQSPKYLFRKEGQNVTLSCEQNLNHDAMYWYRQDPGQGLRLIYYSQIVNDFQKGDIAEGYSVSREKKESFPLTVTSAQKNPTAFYLCASIFRGAHTEAFFGQGTRLTVV.

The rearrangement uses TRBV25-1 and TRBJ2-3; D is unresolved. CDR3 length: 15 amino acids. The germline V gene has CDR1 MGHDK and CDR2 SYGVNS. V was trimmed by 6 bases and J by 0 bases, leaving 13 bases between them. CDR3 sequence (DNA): TGTGCCAGCAGACCCACACGCTCTAGCACAGATACGCAGTATTTT. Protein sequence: CASRPTRSSTDTQYF.

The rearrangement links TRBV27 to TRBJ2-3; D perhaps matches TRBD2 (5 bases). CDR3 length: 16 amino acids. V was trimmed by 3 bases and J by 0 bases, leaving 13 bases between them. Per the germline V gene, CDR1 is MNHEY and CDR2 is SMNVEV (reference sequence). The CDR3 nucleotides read TGTGCCAGCAGTTTCGGGTCTAGCCCTAGCACAGATACGCAGTATTTT. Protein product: CASSFGSSPSTDTQYF.

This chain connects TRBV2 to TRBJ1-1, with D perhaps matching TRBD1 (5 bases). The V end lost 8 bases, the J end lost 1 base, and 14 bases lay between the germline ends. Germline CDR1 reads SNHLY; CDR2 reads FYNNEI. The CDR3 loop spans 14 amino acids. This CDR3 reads CASAGGTGNTEAFF. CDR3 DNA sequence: TGTGCCAGCGCCGGGGGTACGGGGAACACTGAAGCTTTCTTT.

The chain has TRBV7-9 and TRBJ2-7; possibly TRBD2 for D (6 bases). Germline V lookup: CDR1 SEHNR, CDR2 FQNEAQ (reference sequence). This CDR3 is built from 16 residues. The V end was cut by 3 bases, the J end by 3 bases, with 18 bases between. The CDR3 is CASSFNNGSPYYEQYF. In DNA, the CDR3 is TGTGCCAGCAGCTTCAATAACGGGAGCCCCTACTACGAGCAGTACTTC.

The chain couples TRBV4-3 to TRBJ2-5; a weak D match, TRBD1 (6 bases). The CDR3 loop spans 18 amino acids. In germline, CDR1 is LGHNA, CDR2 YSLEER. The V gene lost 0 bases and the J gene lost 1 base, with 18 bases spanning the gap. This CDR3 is CASSQDRGSPEPQETQYF. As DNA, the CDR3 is TGCGCCAGCAGCCAAGACAGGGGATCCCCGGAACCCCAAGAGACCCAGTACTTC.

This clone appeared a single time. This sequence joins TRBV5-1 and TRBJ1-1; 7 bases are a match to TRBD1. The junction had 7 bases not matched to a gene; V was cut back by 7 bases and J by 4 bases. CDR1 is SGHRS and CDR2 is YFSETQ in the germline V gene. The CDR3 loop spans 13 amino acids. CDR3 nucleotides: TGCGCCAGCGGCCCGACAGGGCTCACTGAAGCTTTCTTT. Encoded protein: CASGPTGLTEAFF.

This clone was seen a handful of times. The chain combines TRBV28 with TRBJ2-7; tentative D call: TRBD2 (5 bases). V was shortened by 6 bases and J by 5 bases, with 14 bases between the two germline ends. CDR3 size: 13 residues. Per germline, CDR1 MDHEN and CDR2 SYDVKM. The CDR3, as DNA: TGTGCCAGCAGCCCCACGACGGGGAACGAGCAGTACTTC. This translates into CASSPTTGNEQYF.

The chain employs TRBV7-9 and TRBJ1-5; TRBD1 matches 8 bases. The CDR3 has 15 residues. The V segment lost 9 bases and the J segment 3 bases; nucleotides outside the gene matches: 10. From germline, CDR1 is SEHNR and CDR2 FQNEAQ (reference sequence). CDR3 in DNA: TGTGCCAGTTCTCTTCAGGGGGCTACCAATCAGCCCCAGCATTTT. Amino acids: CASSLQGATNQPQHF.

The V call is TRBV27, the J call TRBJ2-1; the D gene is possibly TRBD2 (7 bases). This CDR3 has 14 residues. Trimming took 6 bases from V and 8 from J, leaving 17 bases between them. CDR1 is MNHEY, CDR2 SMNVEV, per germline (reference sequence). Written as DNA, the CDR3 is TGTGCCAGCAGGACGGGGGGCTACCTCTATGAGCAGTTCTTC. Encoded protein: CASRTGGYLYEQFF.

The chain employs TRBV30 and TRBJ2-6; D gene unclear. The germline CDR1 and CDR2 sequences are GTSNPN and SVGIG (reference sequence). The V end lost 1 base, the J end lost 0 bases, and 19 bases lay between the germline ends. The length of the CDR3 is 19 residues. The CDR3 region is CAWSGGNRVNISGANVLTF. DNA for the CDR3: TGTGCCTGGAGTGGAGGCAACCGGGTCAACATCTCTGGGGCCAACGTCCTGACTTTC.

The CDR3: CASSGTGGGTGANVLTF. The CDR3 DNA is TGTGCCAGCAGTGGTACAGGGGGGGGCACTGGGGCCAACGTCCTGACTTTC. The chain uses TRBV27 and TRBJ2-6; D might be TRBD1 (8 bases). The CDR3 loop spans 17 amino acids. Trimming shortened V by 5 bases and J by 2 bases, and 16 bases separated the two germline ends. Germline lookup yields CDR1 MNHEY and CDR2 SMNVEV (reference sequence).

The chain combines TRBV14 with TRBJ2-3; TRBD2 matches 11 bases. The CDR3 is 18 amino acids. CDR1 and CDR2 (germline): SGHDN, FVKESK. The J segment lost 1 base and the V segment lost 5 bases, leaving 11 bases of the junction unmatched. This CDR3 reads CASSTLAGALLGTDTQYF. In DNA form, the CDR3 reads TGTGCCAGCAGCACACTAGCGGGGGCCCTCCTGGGCACAGATACGCAGTATTTT.

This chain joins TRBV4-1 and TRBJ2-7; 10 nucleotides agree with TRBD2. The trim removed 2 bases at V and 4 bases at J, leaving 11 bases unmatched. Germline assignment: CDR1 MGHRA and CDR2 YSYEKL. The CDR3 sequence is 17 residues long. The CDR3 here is CASSQPYSGGFGYEQYF. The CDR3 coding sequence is TGCGCCAGCAGCCAACCATATAGCGGGGGGTTCGGTTACGAGCAGTACTTC.

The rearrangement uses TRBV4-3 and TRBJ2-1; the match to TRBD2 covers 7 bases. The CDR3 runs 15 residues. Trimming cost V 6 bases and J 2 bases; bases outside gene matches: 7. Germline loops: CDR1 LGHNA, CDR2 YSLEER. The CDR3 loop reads CASRLGEGPYNEQFF. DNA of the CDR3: TGCGCCAGCAGGCTGGGGGAGGGACCCTACAATGAGCAGTTCTTC.

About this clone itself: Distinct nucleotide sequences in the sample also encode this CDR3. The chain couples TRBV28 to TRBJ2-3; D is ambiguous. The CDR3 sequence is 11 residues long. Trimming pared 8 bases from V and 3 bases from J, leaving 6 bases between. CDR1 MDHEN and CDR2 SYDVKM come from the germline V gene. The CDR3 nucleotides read TGTGCCAGCGCAGGAACAGATACGCAGTATTTT. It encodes CASAGTDTQYF.

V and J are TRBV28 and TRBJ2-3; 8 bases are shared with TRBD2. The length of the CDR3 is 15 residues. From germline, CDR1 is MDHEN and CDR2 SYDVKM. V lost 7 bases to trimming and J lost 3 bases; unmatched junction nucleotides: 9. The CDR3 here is CASMSRRGGTDTQYF. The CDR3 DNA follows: TGTGCCAGCATGTCCCGCCGGGGGGGGACAGATACGCAGTATTTT.

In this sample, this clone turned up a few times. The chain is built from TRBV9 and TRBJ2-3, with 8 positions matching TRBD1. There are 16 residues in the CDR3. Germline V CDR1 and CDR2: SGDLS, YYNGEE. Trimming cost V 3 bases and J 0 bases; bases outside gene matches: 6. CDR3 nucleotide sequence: TGTGCCAGCAGCGGGGCCAGGGGGCTTAGCACAGATACGCAGTATTTT. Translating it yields CASSGARGLSTDTQYF. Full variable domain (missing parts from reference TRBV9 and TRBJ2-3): DSGVTQTPKHLITATGQRVTLRCSPRSGDLSVYWYQQSLDQGLQFLIQYYNGEERAKGNILERFSAQQFPDLHSELNLSSLELGDSALYFCASSGARGLSTDTQYFGPGTRLTVL.

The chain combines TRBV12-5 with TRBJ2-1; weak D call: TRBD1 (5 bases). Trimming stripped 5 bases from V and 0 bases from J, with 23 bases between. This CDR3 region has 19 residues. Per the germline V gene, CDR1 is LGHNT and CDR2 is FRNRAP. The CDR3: CASGPTLLQDVNSYNEQFF. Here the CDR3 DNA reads TGTGCTAGTGGTCCCACCTTACTACAGGACGTGAACTCCTACAATGAGCAGTTCTTC.

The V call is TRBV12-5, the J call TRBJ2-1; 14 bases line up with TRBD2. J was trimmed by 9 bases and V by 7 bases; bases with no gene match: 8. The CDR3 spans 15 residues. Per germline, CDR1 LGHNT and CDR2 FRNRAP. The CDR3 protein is CASAQTSGGASEQFF. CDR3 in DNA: TGTGCTAGTGCCCAGACTAGCGGGGGGGCCAGTGAGCAGTTCTTC.

The CDR3 coding sequence is TGTGCCAGCAGTCCAGACAGGGGGCGTTGGACTGAAGCTTTCTTT. Residues: CASSPDRGRWTEAFF. V gene TRBV27 combines with J gene TRBJ1-1, with 10 bases identical to TRBD1. Germline-derived CDR1 and CDR2 are MNHEY and SMNVEV (reference sequence). This CDR3 has 15 residues. The trim removed 5 bases at V and 5 bases at J, leaving 8 bases unmatched.

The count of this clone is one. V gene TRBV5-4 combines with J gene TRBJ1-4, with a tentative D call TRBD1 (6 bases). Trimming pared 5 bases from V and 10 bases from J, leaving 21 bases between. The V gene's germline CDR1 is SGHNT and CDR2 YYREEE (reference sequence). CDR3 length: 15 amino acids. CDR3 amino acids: CASRNSGAGVGKLFF. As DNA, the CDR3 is TGTGCCAGCAGGAACTCAGGGGCCGGGGTAGGAAAACTGTTTTTT. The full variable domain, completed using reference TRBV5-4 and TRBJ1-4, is ETGVTQSPTHLIKTRGQQVTLRCSSQSGHNTVSWYQQALGQGPQFIFQYYREEENGRGNFPPRFSGLQFPNYSSELNVNALELDDSALYLCASRNSGAGVGKLFFGSGTQLSVL.

CDR3 sequence reads: CASSTVGGVGTDTQYF. In DNA, the CDR3 is TGTGCCAGCAGCACCGTAGGAGGGGTGGGTACAGATACGCAGTATTTT. The chain is built from TRBV5-5 and TRBJ2-3, with D perhaps matching TRBD2 (6 bases). The CDR3 runs to 16 residues. V lost 4 bases to trimming and J lost 3 bases, with 18 bases between them. Germline CDR1 and CDR2: SGHKS and YYEKEE (reference sequence).